A selection of T cell receptor beta chains follows, all from one sample in a study of Ad26.COV2.S vaccination and SARS-CoV-2 variants. Repertoires were generated with immunoSEQ multiplex PCR, while TCRdb's copy carries only in-frame clones and drops some. The sample shows roughly 380,000 clones, 70% to 90% of them seen only once. Sequencing was performed on peripheral blood, taken in a trial of Ad26.COV2.S vaccine versus placebo. The receptors here all came from a person aged 18-60 years who received the Ad26.COV2.S COVID-19 vaccine or a placebo. CDR3s include the opening cysteine and the closing phenylalanine or tryptophan. A D gene is named only where the DNA matches it firmly. Clone size, where shown, is once, few, many, or a class for clones that have expanded.

TRBD1,TRBJ1-5,TRBV27,few,TGTGCCAGCAGAAAAACAGGGGGAAGCAATCAGCCCCAGCATTTT,CASRKTGGSNQPQHF
.,TRBJ1-5,TRBV18,few,TGTGCCAGCTCACCACCGGGGGGGGCGGGCGGACAGCCCCAGCATTTT,CASSPPGGAGGQPQHF
TRBD1,TRBJ2-7,TRBV6-5,.,TGTGCCAGCAGTCCCTCGACAGGGAGCTCCTACGAGCAGTACTTC,CASSPSTGSSYEQYF
.,TRBJ2-7,TRBV30,.,TGTGCCTGGGGGACCGTAAGCTCCTACGAGCAGTACTTC,CAWGTVSSYEQYF
.,TRBJ2-5,TRBV23-1,.,TGCGCCAGCAGTCTACATAAACCCAGACGTGACATTCGGGGCAATGAAGAGACCCAGTACTTC,CASSLHKPRRDIRGNEETQYF
.,TRBJ2-5,TRBV5-5,.,TGTGCCAGCAGCTTGACCGAACGACAGGTCCAAGAGACCCAGTACTTC,CASSLTERQVQETQYF
.,TRBJ1-3,TRBV15,.,TGTGCCACCAGCCTAAGTCGGGGGGCGCAGTCTGGAAACACCATATATTTT,CATSLSRGAQSGNTIYF
.,TRBJ2-5,TRBV27,.,TGTGCCAGCAGTCCGATTCAGGGTGGCGGTGAGACCCAGTACTTC,CASSPIQGGGETQYF
.,TRBJ1-5,TRBV28,.,TGTGCCAGCACAAGGGCAGGGGAGCAGCCCCAGCATTTT,CASTRAGEQPQHF
.,TRBJ1-2,TRBV5-8,.,TGTGCCAGCAGCAATTTGGACGGGGCTAACTATGGCTACACCTTC,CASSNLDGANYGYTF
.,TRBJ2-1,TRBV27,.,TGTGCCAGCAGTTTAGTCGGGAATGAGCAGTTCTTC,CASSLVGNEQFF
.,TRBJ1-2,TRBV10-2,.,TGCGCCAGCATTGGGAGGGACTATGGCTACACCTTC,CASIGRDYGYTF
.,TRBJ2-3,TRBV6-6,.,TGTGCCAGCAGACCCGACCACAAGATAGATACGCAGTATTTT,CASRPDHKIDTQYF
.,TRBJ1-2,TRBV3-1/TRBV3-2,.,TGTGCCAGCAGCCAAGATTATCTGCTGGGGGCCTACTATGGCTACACCTTC,CASSQDYLLGAYYGYTF
.,TRBJ1-2,TRBV19,.,TGTGCCAGTAGTCTCAGCAGTGGGACGCACTATGGCTACACCTTC,CASSLSSGTHYGYTF
TRBD1,TRBJ2-1,TRBV5-1,.,TGCGCCAGCAGCTCAGGGGGCCAGAGCTCCTACAATGAGCAGTTCTTC,CASSSGGQSSYNEQFF
.,TRBJ1-1,TRBV4-3,.,TGCGCCAGCAGCCGACTATCCGGGACCGTTAACACTGAAGCTTTCTTT,CASSRLSGTVNTEAFF
.,TRBJ1-5,TRBV3-1/TRBV3-2,.,TGTGCCAGCAGCCAAGCGGGGTGGGGAAGCAATCAGCCCCAGCATTTT,CASSQAGWGSNQPQHF
TRBD2,TRBJ2-1,TRBV4-3,.,TGCGCCAGCAGCCAAGATCGCGGACTAGCGGGATTTAAGGTCCACAATGAGCAGTTCTTC,CASSQDRGLAGFKVHNEQFF
.,TRBJ1-2,TRBV12-3/TRBV12-4,.,TGTGCCAGCAGTGGGCTGAACAAGTATGGCTACACCTTC,CASSGLNKYGYTF
.,TRBJ1-6,TRBV9,.,TGTGCCAGCAGCGTAGGGGGTAATAGGAGCTCCTATAATTCACCCCTCCACTTT,CASSVGGNRSSYNSPLHF
.,TRBJ1-1,TRBV6-5,once,TGTGCCAGCAGTACCAGCCCGGGCCTAGGCACTGAAGCTTTCTTT,CASSTSPGLGTEAFF
TRBD2,TRBJ2-1,TRBV14,.,TGTGCCAGCAGCGACCTAGCGGGGAGCTTAAATGAGCAGTTCTTC,CASSDLAGSLNEQFF
.,TRBJ2-3,TRBV28,.,TGTGCCAGTCGCCCCCGGGGGCGACAGGGAATCACAGATACGCAGTATTTT,CASRPRGRQGITDTQYF
.,TRBJ2-7,TRBV27,once,TGTGCCAGCAGCTGTCTCAGGGACTTC,CASSCLRDF
TRBD2,TRBJ2-7,TRBV2,once,TGTGCCAGCAGTGGGCTAGCGGTAGGCCACGAGCAGTACTTC,CASSGLAVGHEQYF
.,TRBJ1-2,TRBV4-3,few,TGCGCCAGCAGCCACAACCCGGGGCACTACTTATCACCGCGGGGCTACACCTTC,CASSHNPGHYLSPRGYTF
TRBD2,TRBJ2-5,TRBV28,.,TGTGCCAGCAGTTCCCAATCTAGCGGTTGGCAAGAGACCCAGTACTTC,CASSSQSSGWQETQYF
TRBD2,TRBJ2-1,TRBV13,.,TGTGCCAGCAGCCCTGGTGGTAGCGGGGCCTACAATGAGCAGTTCTTC,CASSPGGSGAYNEQFF
.,TRBJ1-6,TRBV19,.,TGTGCCAGTACCATCCAGACAGCGGGTGGAAATTCACCCCTCCACTTT,CASTIQTAGGNSPLHF
TRBD1,TRBJ1-1,TRBV3-1/TRBV3-2,.,TGTGCCAGCAGCCAAGGGGCAGACAGGGTTGTTGAAGCTTTCTTT,CASSQGADRVVEAFF
.,TRBJ2-4,TRBV14,.,TGTGCCAGCAGCCAAGCCGGTTACATTCAGTACTTC,CASSQAGYIQYF
TRBD1,TRBJ1-1,TRBV6-6,.,TGTGCCAGCAGTTACCCGACAGGGGCCACGAACACTGAAGCTTTCTTT,CASSYPTGATNTEAFF
.,TRBJ2-2,TRBV6-5,.,TGTGCCAGCAGTTACTCGAGGACAAGGACCACCGGGGAGCTGTTTTTT,CASSYSRTRTTGELFF
TRBD2,TRBJ2-7,TRBV7-9,.,TGTGCCAGCAGCTACGGGACTAACGAGCAGTACTTC,CASSYGTNEQYF
.,TRBJ2-1,TRBV2,.,TGTGCCAGCAGCAGACTAGTTTCCTACAATGAGCAGTTCTTC,CASSRLVSYNEQFF
.,TRBJ2-1,TRBV30,.,TGTGCCTGGAGCCCCGGGACCGGAGAGGAGTTCTTC,CAWSPGTGEEFF
.,TRBJ1-5,TRBV4-2,once,TGTGCCAGCAGCCAAGCCTTCAATCAGCCCCAGCATTTT,CASSQAFNQPQHF
TRBD2,TRBJ2-3,TRBV3-1/TRBV3-2,.,TGTGCCAGCAGCCCTGGACTAGCACCAGATACGCAGTATTTT,CASSPGLAPDTQYF
.,TRBJ1-2,TRBV2,once,TGTGCCAGCAGGCGGTTTAGCGATGGCTACACCTTC,CASRRFSDGYTF
.,TRBJ1-5,TRBV19,.,TGTGCCAGTAGTATCCGGGACGTCAATCAGCCCCAGCATTTT,CASSIRDVNQPQHF
.,TRBJ1-1,TRBV3-1/TRBV3-2,.,TGTGCCAGCGCCCCCGCCGGGCGATTTATGGCTGAAGCTTTCTTT,CASAPAGRFMAEAFF
.,TRBJ2-3,TRBV6-6,.,TGTGCCAGCAGTACCCGCTATTGGGATACGCAGTATTTT,CASSTRYWDTQYF
.,TRBJ2-3,TRBV5-1,once,TGCGCCAGCAGCTCCATTGGGGGGACCACAGATACGCAGTATTTT,CASSSIGGTTDTQYF
TRBD1,TRBJ1-1,TRBV6-5,once,TGTGCCAGCAGTTACTCGAAGGGGGCAGGGAAAATTGAAGCTTTCTTT,CASSYSKGAGKIEAFF
.,TRBJ2-4,TRBV11-2,.,TGTGCCAGCAGCTTAGAGGGCCAGGCAGCCAAAAACATTCAGTACTTC,CASSLEGQAAKNIQYF
.,TRBJ1-1,TRBV4-3,.,TGCGCCAGCAGCCAAGATGTAACGGGCAGCGGGAACACTGAAGCTTTCTTT,CASSQDVTGSGNTEAFF
TRBD1,TRBJ2-2,TRBV19,medium-sized,TGTGCCAGTAGTATACTGGGGACAGGGACCGGGGAGCTGTTTTTT,CASSILGTGTGELFF
.,TRBJ1-4,TRBV27,.,TGTGCCAGCAGCCGTGGGACGGGGCTTGGTGAAAAACTGTTTTTT,CASSRGTGLGEKLFF
TRBD1,TRBJ2-2,TRBV28,many,TGTGCCAGCAGCCCCCGCGACAGGGGGCTAGGCACCGGGGAGCTGTTTTTT,CASSPRDRGLGTGELFF
TRBD1,TRBJ2-2,TRBV4-3,.,TGCGCCAGCAGCCGCGACAGGGCCCAGGGCGGCACCGGGGAGCTGTTTTTT,CASSRDRAQGGTGELFF
TRBD2,TRBJ2-5,TRBV18,.,TGTGCCAGCTCACCCCATACCGGACTAGCGGGGCTAGAGACCCAGTACTTC,CASSPHTGLAGLETQYF
.,TRBJ1-4,TRBV6-2/TRBV6-3,.,TGTGCCAGCAGCCCCAGCCCGCCTAATGAAAAACTGTTTTTT,CASSPSPPNEKLFF
TRBD1,TRBJ1-2,TRBV18,.,TGTGCCAGCTCACCCGACACAGGGGGAGCTAACTATGGCTACACCTTC,CASSPDTGGANYGYTF
.,TRBJ1-5,TRBV10-3,.,TGTGCCATCAGTGAGAAGGATCAGCCCCAGCATTTT,CAISEKDQPQHF